Described below is a single T cell receptor beta chain sequence and its context. Its matching antigen is unknown. The sample is drawn from a study of long-term antiretroviral therapy in people with HIV. The CDR3 runs 16 residues. Germline lookup yields CDR1 SGDLS and CDR2 YYNGEE. Germline trimming cut 0 bases from V and 4 bases from J; bases unmatched to any gene: 7. Notes on the study in general: Specimen acquisition occurred between 2004 and 2017, potentially under older ART regimens.

Researchers report immunoSEQ v3.0 was run at survey level. Clones were sequenced by immunoSEQ multiplex PCR, and TCRdb holds only the in-frame ones, with some missing. The table includes around 37,000 clones, approximately 85% detected once. The rearrangement joins TRBV9 to TRBJ2-7; 10 nucleotides agree with TRBD2. The clonotype originates from a man aged 18 to 35 with HIV. The sample was unsorted PBMCs, taken around 3.3 years after starting antiretroviral therapy. The CDR3 nucleotides are TGTGCCAGCAGCGTAGCTACTAGCGGGGCCGATTACGAGCAGTACTTC. Translated: CASSVATSGADYEQYF.